This T cell receptor (beta chain) comes out of a study of Tregs in tolerant kidney transplant recipients. Study information: Recipients received nonmyeloablative bone marrow transplants from related graft donors, with transient mixed chimerism.

Clones were read by immunoSEQ multiplex PCR, and TCRdb kept only the in-frame ones, dropping some. The sample contains under 80,000 clones, around 85% of which appear only once. As regards this clone: As yet, its antigen is unknown.

Findings and limits, study-wide: The most relevant donor-specific Treg TCRbeta repertoire apparently came from expansion with activated donor B cells.

Germline CDR1 SGHTA, CDR2 FQGNSA. V lost 5 bases, J lost 1 base, and 9 bases lay in between. The CDR3 consists of 14 residues. Sequenced here: Tregs from blood, sampled before the transplant. This chain uses TRBV7-2 with TRBJ1-5; D not resolved. This receptor was identified in a human donor who received a combined kidney and bone marrow transplant. CDR3 amino acids: CASSLMESNQPQHF. The CDR3 region has the DNA TGTGCCAGCAGCCTGATGGAGAGCAATCAGCCCCAGCATTTT.